The sequence of this T cell receptor beta chain was determined in a study of blood T cell repertoires in COVID-19. Study in general: T cells, B-cell-depleted T cells, or PBMCs supplied cDNA or gDNA.

Measured with immunoSEQ multiplex PCR; TCRdb has only the in-frame clones, and not every one. The sample records 120,000 or so clones, roughly 72% being singletons. Germline lookup yields CDR1 SGHRS and CDR2 YFSETQ. The CDR3 runs to 14 residues. The V and J ends lost 4 bases and 5 bases, in that order; junction bases with no gene match: 7. The TCR comes from a man aged 60 to 69 with acute or convalescent COVID-19. The chain couples TRBV5-1 to TRBJ2-5; 8 bases align to TRBD2. Sequenced: peripheral blood. The CDR3 sequence is CASSLGLALETQYF. In DNA form, the CDR3 reads TGCGCCAGCAGCCTTGGACTAGCCCTGGAGACCCAGTACTTC.